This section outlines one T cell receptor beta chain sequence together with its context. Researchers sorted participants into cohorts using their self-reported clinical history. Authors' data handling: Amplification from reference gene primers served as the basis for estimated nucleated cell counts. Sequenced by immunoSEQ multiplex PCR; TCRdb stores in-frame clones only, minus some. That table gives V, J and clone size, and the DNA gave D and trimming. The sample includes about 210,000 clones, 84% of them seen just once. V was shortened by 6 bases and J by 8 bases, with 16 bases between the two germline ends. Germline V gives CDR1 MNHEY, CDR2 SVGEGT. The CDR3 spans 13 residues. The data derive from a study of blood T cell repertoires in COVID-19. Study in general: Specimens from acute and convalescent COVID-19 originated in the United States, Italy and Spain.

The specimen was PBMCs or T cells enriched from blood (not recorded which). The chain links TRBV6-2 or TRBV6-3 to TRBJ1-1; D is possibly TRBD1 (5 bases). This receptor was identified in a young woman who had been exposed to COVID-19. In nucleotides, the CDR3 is TGTGCCAGCAGCCCACTGGGGCACCTAGAAGCTTTCTTT. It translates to CASSPLGHLEAFF.